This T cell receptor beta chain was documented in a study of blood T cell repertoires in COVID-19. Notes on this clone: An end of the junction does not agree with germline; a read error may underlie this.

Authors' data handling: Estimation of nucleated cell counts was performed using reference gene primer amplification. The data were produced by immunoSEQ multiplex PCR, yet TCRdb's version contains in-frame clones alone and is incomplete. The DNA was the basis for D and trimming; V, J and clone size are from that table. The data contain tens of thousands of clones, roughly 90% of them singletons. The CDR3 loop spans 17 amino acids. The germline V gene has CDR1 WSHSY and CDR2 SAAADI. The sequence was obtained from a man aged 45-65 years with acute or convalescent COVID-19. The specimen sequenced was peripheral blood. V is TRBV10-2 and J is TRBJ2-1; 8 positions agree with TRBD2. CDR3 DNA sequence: TGCGCCAGCAGTGAGTCTGCGGGAGGCCTCTCCTACAGTGAGCAGTTCTTC. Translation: CASSESAGGLSYSEQFF.